The 28 T cell receptor beta chains listed next were all sequenced from one sample in a study of blood T cell repertoires in COVID-19. The method was immunoSEQ multiplex PCR; TCRdb's version includes in-frame clones alone and lacks a portion of them. This table holds roughly 150,000 clones, 87% found once. The specimen was peripheral blood. The receptor source for this set is a human donor in a cohort sampled during active COVID-19.

The CDR3 sequence: CASSLHDGSSYEQYF. The CDR3 DNA is TGTGCCAGCAGTTTGCATGACGGGAGCTCCTACGAGCAGTACTTC. The chain uses TRBV28 and TRBJ2-7; TRBD2 is a possible D gene (6 bases). Trimming shortened V by 3 bases and J by 0 bases, and 12 bases separated the two germline ends. This CDR3 contains 15 residues. The germline V gene encodes CDR1 MDHEN and CDR2 SYDVKM.

V usage is TRBV6-5 and J usage is TRBJ1-2; D uncertain. CDR1 MNHEY and CDR2 SVGAGI come from the germline V gene. The CDR3 loop spans 13 amino acids. The V end lost 1 base, the J end lost 2 bases, and 5 bases lay between the germline ends. The CDR3 coding sequence is TGTGCCAGCAGTTACTTTTCGAACTATGGCTACACCTTC. It specifies CASSYFSNYGYTF.

This clone has just one count. The genes are TRBV6-5 and TRBJ2-2; the match to TRBD1 covers 7 bases. This CDR3 comprises 15 residues. CDR1 MNHEY and CDR2 SVGAGI come from the germline V gene. V shed 5 bases and J 3 bases; nucleotides not matched to a gene: 6. The CDR3 nucleotides are TGTGCCAGCAGTCCGAAGACAGGGCACACCGGGGAGCTGTTTTTT. Amino acids: CASSPKTGHTGELFF.

The CDR3 spells CASTRPGNNQPQHF. Here the CDR3 DNA reads TGTGCCAGCACCCGGCCAGGGAATAATCAGCCCCAGCATTTT. V and J are TRBV28 and TRBJ1-5; perhaps TRBD1 as D (5 bases). Trimming removed 7 bases from V and 4 bases from J, with 14 bases in between. The length of the CDR3 is 14 residues. In germline, CDR1 is MDHEN, CDR2 SYDVKM.

The V gene is TRBV7-9, the J gene TRBJ1-4, with D unresolved. CDR1 and CDR2 from the germline V gene are SEHNR and FQNEAQ (reference sequence). The CDR3 runs 16 residues. Trimming shortened V by 5 bases and J by 3 bases, and 16 bases separated the two germline ends. The CDR3 DNA reads TGTGCCAGCAGCCGCCGAGGAGGGATATCTAATGAAAAACTGTTTTTT. It yields the protein CASSRRGGISNEKLFF.

The chain is built from TRBV24-1 and TRBJ2-7; the D gene is possibly TRBD2 (6 bases). This CDR3 has 15 amino acids. Germline CDR1 KGHDR, CDR2 SFDVKD. The V end lost 8 bases, the J end lost 0 bases, and 16 bases lay between the germline ends. The CDR3 spells CATTPLACDSYEQYF. CDR3 coding DNA: TGTGCCACCACCCCCCTAGCGTGCGACTCCTACGAGCAGTACTTC.

The chain uses TRBV27 and TRBJ1-4; 10 positions match TRBD1. The V segment lost 3 bases and the J segment 2 bases; nucleotides outside the gene matches: 0. The CDR3 sequence is 15 residues long. CDR1 and CDR2 (germline): MNHEY, SMNVEV (reference sequence). CDR3 sequence (DNA): TGTGCCAGCAGTTTGACAGGGGGCACTAATGAAAAACTGTTTTTT. Its translation: CASSLTGGTNEKLFF.

This chain connects TRBV27 to TRBJ1-6; 7 bases fit TRBD1. The CDR3 contains 15 residues. Looked up from germline, CDR1 is MNHEY and CDR2 is SMNVEV (reference sequence). J lost 6 bases, V lost 6 bases, and 8 bases had no gene match. In DNA form, the CDR3 reads TGTGCCAGCAGAACCTCGGGACAGATTAATTCACCCCTCCACTTT. Protein sequence: CASRTSGQINSPLHF.

The V and J genes are TRBV7-6 and TRBJ1-3; no reliable D call. The CDR3 contains 16 residues. V gave up 0 bases and J gave up 0 bases, with 9 bases separating them. Per germline, CDR1 SGHVS and CDR2 FNYEAQ. The CDR3 protein is CASSLAPFGSGNTIYF. DNA for the CDR3: TGTGCCAGCAGCTTAGCTCCCTTCGGCTCTGGAAACACCATATATTTT.

J is TRBJ2-5 and V is TRBV6-2 or TRBV6-3; TRBD1 is a possible D gene (6 bases). V gave up 6 bases and J gave up 4 bases, with 24 bases separating them. Germline CDR1 and CDR2: MNHEY and SVGEGT. CDR3 size: 17 residues. The CDR3 reads CASSPNMGQGNSETQYF. The CDR3 DNA sequence: TGTGCCAGCAGCCCGAACATGGGGCAGGGGAATTCAGAGACCCAGTACTTC.

The chain is built from TRBV7-9 and TRBJ2-7, with D tentatively TRBD2 (5 bases). The CDR3 sequence is 16 residues long. CDR1 is SEHNR and CDR2 is FQNEAQ in the germline V gene (reference sequence). V dropped 5 bases and J dropped 2 bases, with 19 bases sitting between them. The CDR3 bases are TGTGCCAGCAGCGATTTTCGGGGTACAGAGACCTACGAGCAGTACTTC. Its translation is CASSDFRGTETYEQYF.

This chain links TRBV29-1 with TRBJ2-7; 7 bases line up with TRBD1. The CDR3 has 14 residues. CDR1 and CDR2 (germline): SQVTM, ANQGSEA. V gave up 4 bases and J gave up 1 base; unmatched junction bases: 7. The chain's CDR3 is CSVVLARGSYEQYF. CDR3 in DNA: TGCAGCGTTGTATTGGCCAGGGGGTCCTACGAGCAGTACTTC.

This clone has just one count. V is TRBV30 and J is TRBJ2-5; 8 nucleotides match TRBD2. The CDR3 is 18 residues long. The V gene end was trimmed by 2 bases and the J gene end by 5 bases; junction bases not matched to a gene: 19. Germline loops: CDR1 GTSNPN, CDR2 SVGIG (reference sequence). CDR3 coding DNA: TGTGCCTGGAGTCGTTCGGGGGGGTACAGGGAGGATTGGGAGACCCAGTACTTC. The encoded protein is CAWSRSGGYREDWETQYF.

This rearrangement joins TRBV5-4 to TRBJ2-7, with a possible D match to TRBD2 (6 bases). Trimming left V 2 bases short and J 0 bases short, with 12 bases between. There are 15 residues in the CDR3. Germline V gene data show CDR1 as SGHNT and CDR2 as YYREEE (reference sequence). The chain's CDR3 is CASSFHGGPSYEQYF. CDR3 nucleotide sequence: TGTGCCAGCAGCTTCCACGGGGGTCCCTCCTACGAGCAGTACTTC.

This chain joins TRBV29-1 and TRBJ1-5; possible D gene TRBD1, 5 bases. The CDR3 has 13 residues. Germline V gives CDR1 SQVTM, CDR2 ANQGSEA. Trimming removed 4 bases from V and 7 bases from J, with 14 bases in between. For the CDR3, the DNA is TGCAGCGTTGGGTGGGGGGTGAGGCAGCCCCAGCATTTT. Its protein is CSVGWGVRQPQHF.

On this clone itself: Sequence at one end of the junction differs from germline and may be a read error. The gene calls are TRBV6-5 and TRBJ2-7; TRBD2 matches at 11 bases. This CDR3 region has 13 residues. Germline V gene lookup returns CDR1 MNHEY and CDR2 SVGAGI. CDR3 residues: CASSTSGGYAQYF. The DNA of the CDR3 is TGTGCCAGCAGCACTAGCGGGGGTTACGCGCAGTACTTC.

This clone was counted a single time. The V gene is TRBV19, the J gene TRBJ1-1; 8 bases match TRBD1. V lost 3 bases and J lost 3; bases outside the gene matches: 6. CDR1 is LNHDA, CDR2 SQIVND, per germline (reference sequence). This CDR3 is 15 amino acids long. This CDR3 reads CASSMRQGTHTEAFF. The CDR3 bases are TGTGCCAGTAGTATGCGACAGGGGACCCACACTGAAGCTTTCTTT. Filled out from reference TRBV19 and TRBJ1-1, the complete variable domain reads DGGITQSPKYLFRKEGQNVTLSCEQNLNHDAMYWYRQDPGQGLRLIYYSQIVNDFQKGDIAEGYSVSREKKESFPLTVTSAQKNPTAFYLCASSMRQGTHTEAFFGQGTRLTVV.

The rearrangement uses TRBV28 and TRBJ1-5; D ambiguous. V lost 6 bases, J lost 0 bases, and 12 bases lay in between. CDR1 is MDHEN and CDR2 is SYDVKM in the germline V gene. The CDR3 covers 15 residues. As DNA, the CDR3 is TGTGCCAGCAGGGAAACAGATTATAGCAATCAGCCCCAGCATTTT. As protein: CASRETDYSNQPQHF.

The V and J genes are TRBV10-3 and TRBJ1-2; D unresolved. The CDR3 contains 12 residues. Germline values: CDR1 ENHRY, CDR2 SYGVKD. The V end lost 3 bases, the J end lost 5 bases, and 7 bases lay between the germline ends. The CDR3 spells CAISDGVYGYTF. CDR3 coding DNA: TGTGCCATCAGTGACGGGGTATATGGCTACACCTTC.

The chain carries TRBV18 and TRBJ2-3, with 13 bases that match TRBD2. The CDR3 is 16 residues long. V was pared by 3 bases and J by 2 bases, with 2 bases of the junction left unmatched. The germline CDR1 and CDR2 sequences are KGHSH and LQKENI. The CDR3 coding sequence is TGTGCCAGCTCACCTGGACTAGCGGGGGACACAGATACGCAGTATTTT. This sequence encodes CASSPGLAGDTDTQYF.

The V and J genes are TRBV3-1 (or the pseudogene TRBV3-2) and TRBJ1-6; 10 positions match TRBD1. The CDR3 is 16 residues long. The J segment lost 7 bases and the V segment lost 4 bases, leaving 7 bases of the junction unmatched. Germline-derived CDR1 and CDR2 are LGHDT and YNNKEL (reference sequence). In DNA, the CDR3 is TGTGCCAGCAGCCGCAGGGACAGGGGAGAGAATTCACCCCTCCACTTT. Translation: CASSRRDRGENSPLHF.

The V and J genes are TRBV5-6 and TRBJ2-1, with D uncertain. Trimming took off 4 bases at V and 9 bases at J, with 20 bases between the two ends. The CDR3 contains 15 residues. CDR1 is SGHDT and CDR2 is YYEEEE in the germline V gene. CDR3 sequence (DNA): TGTGCCAGCAGCCCTACTAACGAGCCAAGGAGTGAGCAGTTCTTC. It codes for CASSPTNEPRSEQFF.

The gene calls are TRBV27 and TRBJ2-7, with TRBD2 matching over 8 bases. The CDR3 covers 14 residues. V shed 3 bases, J shed 4 bases, and the junction held 5 bases outside the gene matches. Germline-derived CDR1 and CDR2 are MNHEY and SMNVEV (reference sequence). CDR3 residues: CASSLGRGAYEQYF. Here the CDR3 DNA reads TGTGCCAGCAGTTTGGGGCGGGGGGCGTACGAGCAGTACTTC.

This chain joins TRBV2 and TRBJ2-7; TRBD1 aligns across 8 bases. The CDR3 totals 11 residues. Germline trimming cut 8 bases from V and 6 bases from J; bases unmatched to any gene: 3. Per the germline V gene, CDR1 is SNHLY and CDR2 is FYNNEI. CDR3 protein: CASVTGVEQYF. CDR3 coding DNA: TGTGCCAGCGTGACAGGGGTCGAGCAGTACTTC. Full variable domain (rest looked up from reference TRBV2 and TRBJ2-7): EPEVTQTPSHQVTQMGQEVILRCVPISNHLYFYWYRQILGQKVEFLVSFYNNEISEKSEIFDDQFSVERPDGSNFTLKIRSTKLEDSAMYFCASVTGVEQYFGPGTRLTVT.

This sequence joins TRBV6-2 or TRBV6-3 and TRBJ1-2, with D hard to call. CDR3 length: 14 residues. V was trimmed by 0 bases and J by 4 bases, leaving 9 bases between them. Germline CDR1 and CDR2: MNHEY and SVGEGT. CDR3 coding DNA: TGTGCCAGCAGTTACTCGAGGGAGGGCTATGGCTACACCTTC. This gives the protein CASSYSREGYGYTF.

The V gene is TRBV28, the J gene TRBJ2-1; 9 bases match TRBD2. The CDR3 covers 19 residues. V trimming: 1 base; J trimming: 0 bases; junction bases outside the gene matches: 10. In germline, CDR1 is MDHEN, CDR2 SYDVKM. CDR3 amino acids: CASSLLAGGPSRSYNEQFF. The CDR3 DNA reads as TGTGCCAGCAGTTTATTGGCGGGAGGGCCTTCGCGCTCCTACAATGAGCAGTTCTTC.

The rearrangement links TRBV28 to TRBJ2-1, with D perhaps matching TRBD1 (5 bases). CDR1 is MDHEN, CDR2 SYDVKM, per germline. The V gene lost 5 bases and the J gene lost 7 bases, with 12 bases spanning the gap. The CDR3 totals 13 residues. CDR3 residues: CASSLQQENEQFF. In DNA, the CDR3 is TGTGCCAGCAGTCTGCAACAGGAGAATGAGCAGTTCTTC.

This rearrangement joins TRBV6-2 or TRBV6-3 to TRBJ1-1, with TRBD1 matching 7 bases. This CDR3 comprises 14 residues. With V trimmed by 5 bases and J by 4 bases, 7 bases remained unmatched. From germline, CDR1 is MNHEY and CDR2 SVGEGT. CDR3 in DNA: TGTGCCAGCAGTAAAGAGGGACAGTTCACTGAAGCTTTCTTT. Translating it yields CASSKEGQFTEAFF.